The sequence of this T cell receptor (beta chain) was determined in a study of radiotherapy plus CTLA-4 blockade in lung cancer. Study-wide findings and caveats: After radiotherapy and ipilimumab, tumor-derived clones expanded in peripheral blood. The best predictor of response was reported to be early blood T cell clone dynamics, with interferon-beta.

The CDR3 extends over 15 amino acids. Germline V gene sequence: CDR1 MGHDK, CDR2 SYGVNS. V lost 2 bases and J 4 bases, leaving 11 bases between the germline ends. The study gave focal radiation plus ipilimumab CTLA-4 blockade to patients with chemo-refractory metastatic non-small-cell lung cancer. The data were produced by immunoSEQ multiplex PCR, yet TCRdb's version contains in-frame clones alone and is incomplete. This sample has about 87,000 clones; 85% to 90% occur once, and the top ten carry approximately 15%. A remark on this clone: Its antigen remains unknown.

The starting material was peripheral blood, obtained from a patient treated with radiotherapy plus ipilimumab. This TCR came from a human donor with non-small cell lung cancer that progressed on radiotherapy plus ipilimumab. The V gene is TRBV25-1, the J gene TRBJ1-4; unclear D gene. The CDR3 is CASSERNWSNEKLFF. The CDR3 DNA sequence: TGTGCCAGCAGTGAACGGAATTGGAGTAATGAAAAACTGTTTTTT. Together with reference TRBV25-1 and TRBJ1-4, the CDR3 gives the full variable domain: EADIYQTPRYLVIGTGKKITLECSQTMGHDKMYWYQQDPGMELHLIHYSYGVNSTEKGDLSSESTVSRIRTEHFPLTLESARPSHTSQYLCASSERNWSNEKLFFGSGTQLSVL.